This T cell receptor (beta chain) appears in the sequencing data of a study of T cells in localized non-small cell lung cancer. Whole-study results and caveats: Longer overall survival was associated with a higher density of T cells in the blood. Of the top 100 tumor clones, median around 60 were in adjacent lung, approximately 30 among its top 100.

Of note for this clone: Antigen unknown.

Sequencing was performed with immunoSEQ multiplex PCR; in TCRdb, only in-frame clones are kept and a portion is missing. The profile shows some 860 clones, about a quarter of them singletons. The CDR3 runs 15 residues. With 0 bases removed from V and 6 bases from J, the gap between germline ends came to 11 bases. Germline CDR1 is KGHSH and CDR2 is LQKENI. The sample here was lung tumor tissue, taken before any cancer treatment. V and J are TRBV18 and TRBJ2-2, with D perhaps TRBD2 (5 bases). This sequence originates from a female donor aged 60 or older with stage I squamous cell lung carcinoma. CDR3: CASSPPMREPGELFF. DNA for the CDR3: TGTGCCAGCTCACCACCAATGAGGGAACCCGGGGAGCTGTTTTTT.